Below are 27 T cell receptor beta chains sequenced from a single sample in a study of human T cells and chemical hapten exposure. A single record per CDR3 protein comes from TCRdb applying MiXCR to the RACE reads. The sample lists tens of thousands of distinct CDR3 sequences; 10% were seen once. Time point: patch test 1, 2 weeks after DPC sensitization. Treatment noted: therapeutic diphenylcyclopropenone sensitization with weekly scalp DPC. Sequences were derived from whole blood, sampled in connection with sensitization to the hapten diphenylcyclopropenone (DPC). These receptors were taken from a middle-aged man with alopecia areata. Some clones in this sample may be carry-over from other donors' samples.

The rearrangement joins TRBV20-1 to TRBJ2-5; 12 bases line up with TRBD2. This CDR3 has 13 residues. J gave up 5 bases and V 6 bases, and 4 bases lay outside the gene matches. Per the germline V gene, CDR1 is DFQATT and CDR2 is SNEGSKA (reference sequence). The CDR3 sequence: CSAPTSGSETQYF. For the CDR3, the DNA is TGCAGTGCCCCGACTAGCGGGAGTGAGACCCAGTACTTC.

This clonotype was counted between two and nine times. V and J are TRBV5-1 and TRBJ2-1, with D uncertain. V lost 0 bases, J lost 9 bases, and 7 bases lay in between. CDR1 and CDR2 (germline): SGHRS, YFSETQ. There are 12 residues in the CDR3. The CDR3 region is CASSLGRAEQFF. The DNA of the CDR3 is TGCGCCAGCAGCTTGGGCCGGGCTGAGCAGTTCTTC. Full variable domain (outside the CDR3, taken from reference TRBV5-1 and TRBJ2-1): KAGVTQTPRYLIKTRGQQVTLSCSPISGHRSVSWYQQTPGQGLQFLFEYFSETQRNKGNFPGRFSGRQFSNSRSEMNVSTLELGDSALYLCASSLGRAEQFFGPGTRLTVL.

This clonotype was seen only a few times. V usage is TRBV6-2 or TRBV6-3 and J usage is TRBJ2-7, with 8 positions matching TRBD1. The germline V gene has CDR1 MNHEY and CDR2 SVGEGT. Trimming cost V 6 bases and J 2 bases; bases outside gene matches: 9. The CDR3 has 15 amino acids. The CDR3 DNA is TGTGCCAGCAGGTCCGACAGGGGCCAAACCTACGAGCAGTACGTC. Protein: CASRSDRGQTYEQYV.

In this sample, this clonotype turned up many times. The chain carries TRBV28 and TRBJ2-3, with a tentative D call TRBD1 (7 bases). V was pared by 5 bases and J by 3 bases, with 12 bases between. The CDR3 has 14 residues. Germline V gene data show CDR1 as MDHEN and CDR2 as SYDVKM. CDR3 protein: CASSGGGATDTQYF. Written as DNA, the CDR3 is TGTGCCAGCAGTGGAGGGGGCGCGACAGATACGCAGTATTTT.

In its sample, this clonotype was seen many times. This rearrangement joins TRBV20-1 to TRBJ2-3, with 7 positions matching TRBD1. Germline loops: CDR1 DFQATT, CDR2 SNEGSKA (reference sequence). The CDR3 contains 15 residues. CDR3 nucleotide sequence: TGCGCACCTGTACCCGGAGGACAGGGCACAGATACGCAGTATTTT. Amino acids: CAPVPGGQGTDTQYF.

In its sample, this clonotype was seen many times. V and J are TRBV29-1 and TRBJ1-6; 8 bases fit TRBD1. CDR1 is SQVTM, CDR2 ANQGSEA, per germline. The J segment lost 7 bases and the V segment lost 7 bases, leaving 6 bases of the junction unmatched. The CDR3 extends over 13 amino acids. The CDR3 bases are TGCAGCGCCCTGACAGGGGTAAATTCACCCCTCCACTTT. Residues: CSALTGVNSPLHF. Using reference TRBV29-1 and TRBJ1-6 for the parts outside the CDR3, the full variable domain is SAVISQKPSRDICQRGTSLTIQCQVDSQVTMMFWYRQQPGQSLTLIATANQGSEATYESGFVIDKFPISRPNLTFSTLTVSNMSPEDSSIYLCSALTGVNSPLHFGNGTRLTVT.

This clonotype has only a few counts. This sequence joins TRBV14 and TRBJ1-6; no firm D call. This CDR3 region has 15 residues. Germline V gene data show CDR1 as SGHDN and CDR2 as FVKESK. V lost 0 bases and J 7 bases, leaving 10 bases between the germline ends. Written as DNA, the CDR3 is TGTGCCAGCAGCCAAGATCTGGGAGTGAATTCACCCCTCCACTTT. This gives the protein CASSQDLGVNSPLHF.

The V and J genes are TRBV27 and TRBJ1-2, with D possibly TRBD1 on 5 matching bases. Germline CDR1 is MNHEY and CDR2 is SMNVEV (reference sequence). The CDR3 totals 14 residues. Trimming removed 8 bases at V and 6 bases at J, with 19 bases between. Here the CDR3 reads CASPPRPRVNGYTF. The CDR3 coding sequence is TGTGCCAGCCCCCCCCGCCCCAGGGTTAATGGCTACACCTTC.

With respect to this clonotype: Germline and junction disagree at one end, which may indicate a read error. The V gene is TRBV28, the J gene TRBJ2-7, with TRBD1 identical over 10 bases. CDR1 and CDR2 (germline): MDHEN, SYDVKM. This CDR3 spans 18 amino acids. The CDR3 DNA reads TGTGCCAGCAGCATCACCGGGACAGGGGTAAATCTCCCCTACCAGCAGTACTTC. It encodes CASSITGTGVNLPYQQYF.

The V and J genes are TRBV3-1 and TRBJ1-1; 7 bases fit TRBD1. The CDR3 runs to 11 residues. V shed 5 bases, J shed 8 bases, and the junction held 2 bases outside the gene matches. CDR1 and CDR2 (germline): LGHDT, YNNKEL (reference sequence). In DNA form, the CDR3 reads TGTGCCAGCAGCAAGGGACAGGAAGCTTTCTTT. Protein sequence: CASSKGQEAFF.

This clonotype was observed a few times. J is TRBJ1-1 and V is TRBV3-1; 8 bases are a match to TRBD1. The CDR3 is made up of 15 amino acids. Germline-derived CDR1 and CDR2 are LGHDT and YNNKEL (reference sequence). V gave up 4 bases and J gave up 4 bases; unmatched junction bases: 8. The CDR3 bases are TGTGCCAGCAGCCCAATTACAGGGGGAGGCACTGAAGCTTTCTTT. This encodes CASSPITGGGTEAFF.

This clonotype has more than one count but fewer than ten. This chain joins TRBV25-1 and TRBJ2-7, with D perhaps assigned TRBD1 or TRBD2 (6 bases each). The germline V and J ends were trimmed by 11 bases and 3 bases, with 17 bases remaining between them. CDR1 is MGHDK, CDR2 SYGVNS, per germline. The CDR3 runs 13 residues. Written as DNA, the CDR3 is TGTGCCGAAGGGTCGGGGGCGGTCTACGAGCAGTACTTC. This sequence encodes CAEGSGAVYEQYF.

This clonotype was detected only a few times. V gene TRBV11-3 combines with J gene TRBJ2-1, with no clear D. This CDR3 spans 12 amino acids. The V gene's germline CDR1 is SGHNT and CDR2 YENEEA. The germline V and J ends were trimmed by 0 bases and 10 bases, with 7 bases remaining between them. CDR3 bases: TGTGCCAGCAGCTTAGAGACTCGAGAGCAGTTCTTC. It codes for CASSLETREQFF.

This clonotype was recorded many times. The chain employs TRBV3-1 and TRBJ2-7; no clear D gene. Germline CDR1 and CDR2: LGHDT and YNNKEL (reference sequence). Trimming removed 3 bases at V and 7 bases at J, with 7 bases between. The CDR3 is 11 amino acids. CDR3 sequence reads: CASSQIGEQYF. CDR3 coding DNA: TGTGCCAGCAGCCAGATCGGGGAGCAGTACTTC.

At least ten counts were recorded for this clonotype. J is TRBJ2-1 and V is TRBV20-1; 13 bases are a match to TRBD2. The CDR3 contains 16 residues. Trimming removed 3 bases from V and 8 bases from J; junction bases left unmatched: 10. Germline loops: CDR1 DFQATT, CDR2 SNEGSKA (reference sequence). The CDR3 DNA is TGCAGTGCTAGCCTAGGGACTAGCGGGACGGGCGATGAGCAGTTCTTC. As protein: CSASLGTSGTGDEQFF.

The CDR3 reads CASRTVSPKLAEYNEQFF. CDR3 bases: TGTGCCAGCAGAACTGTTAGCCCGAAACTAGCGGAGTACAATGAGCAGTTCTTC. The chain recombines TRBV11-2 with TRBJ2-1; 8 bases align to TRBD2. CDR3 length: 18 residues. With V trimmed by 6 bases and J by 4 bases, 17 bases remained unmatched. Germline V gives CDR1 SGHAT, CDR2 FQNNGV.

Concerning this clonotype: A much larger clone lies one base from this, so it may be a read error. V is TRBV20-1 and J is TRBJ2-5, with D possibly being TRBD2 (5 bases). Germline V lookup: CDR1 DFQATT, CDR2 SNEGSKA (reference sequence). V gave up 6 bases and J gave up 0 bases, with 14 bases separating them. This CDR3 is built from 14 residues. CDR3 region: CSAAGVTYQETQYF. The CDR3 DNA reads as TGCAGTGCCGCCGGGGTCACCTACCAAGAGACCCAGTACTTC.

The chain carries TRBV6-5 and TRBJ2-7; possibly TRBD1 or TRBD2 for D (6 bases each). Trimming took 5 bases from V and 5 from J, leaving 13 bases between them. Germline CDR1 and CDR2: MNHEY and SVGAGI. The length of the CDR3 is 13 residues. The CDR3 sequence: CASSKLGGNEQYV. CDR3 sequence (DNA): TGTGCCAGCAGTAAGCTAGGGGGGAACGAGCAGTACGTC.

This rearrangement joins TRBV29-1 to TRBJ2-2; TRBD2 aligns across 9 bases. The CDR3 sequence is 14 residues long. V shed 1 base and J 8 bases; nucleotides not matched to a gene: 5. CDR1 and CDR2 (germline): SQVTM, ANQGSEA. CDR3 loop: CSVEVSGSLGELFF. DNA of the CDR3: TGCAGCGTTGAAGTTAGCGGGAGTTTAGGGGAGCTGTTTTTT.

V is TRBV24-1 and J is TRBJ2-2, with TRBD1 matching 7 bases. The CDR3 is 17 residues long. Germline values: CDR1 KGHDR, CDR2 SFDVKD. The junction had 13 bases not matched to a gene; V was cut back by 6 bases and J by 4 bases. CDR3 in DNA: TGTGCCACCAGTTTCTCCCACCCGGGACAGACCACCGGGGAGCTGTTTTTT. This codes for CATSFSHPGQTTGELFF.

This clonotype turned up a few times. The chain combines TRBV7-8 with TRBJ1-1; D is unresolved. V dropped 1 base and J dropped 4 bases, with 13 bases sitting between them. The CDR3 runs 15 residues. Germline-derived CDR1 and CDR2 are SGHVS and FQNEAQ. In DNA form, the CDR3 reads TGTGCCAGCAGCTTAGGGTTGATTTCGAGCACTGAAGCTTTCTTT. It yields the protein CASSLGLISSTEAFF.

In this sample, this clonotype turned up many times. The chain has TRBV6-5 and TRBJ1-6; maybe TRBD1 (5 bases). The CDR3 is made up of 13 amino acids. The germline V gene encodes CDR1 MNHEY and CDR2 SVGAGI. The V gene lost 2 bases and the J gene lost 9 bases, with 8 bases spanning the gap. CDR3 in DNA: TGTGCCAGCAGTTACCAGGGTAGTTCACCCCTCCACTTT. Residues: CASSYQGSSPLHF.

In this sample, this clonotype turned up many times. The chain recombines TRBV20-1 with TRBJ1-1; no definite D call. This CDR3 comprises 12 residues. Trimming pared 5 bases from V and 1 base from J, leaving 8 bases between. CDR1 and CDR2 from the germline V gene are DFQATT and SNEGSKA (reference sequence). The CDR3 region has the DNA TGCAGTGCTTTAGGACCGAACACTGAAGCTTTCTTT. This sequence encodes CSALGPNTEAFF.

The V and J genes are TRBV7-8 and TRBJ2-2; TRBD2 matches 14 bases. The CDR3 covers 20 residues. The germline V gene encodes CDR1 SGHVS and CDR2 FQNEAQ. V shed 5 bases and J 0 bases; nucleotides not matched to a gene: 11. The CDR3 loop reads CASSRGTSGRSWANTGELFF. The CDR3 region has the DNA TGTGCCAGCAGCCGTGGGACTAGCGGGAGATCCTGGGCGAACACCGGGGAGCTGTTTTTT.

This clonotype was seen more than once but under ten times. This chain joins TRBV6-2 or TRBV6-3 and TRBJ2-1; maybe TRBD2 (6 bases). The CDR3 contains 14 residues. The germline V gene has CDR1 MNHEY and CDR2 SVGEGT. V shed 6 bases and J shed 7 bases, with 16 bases lying between them. The CDR3 bases are TGTGCCAGCAGCCGCGTCGGGAGCCTTAATGAGCAGTTCTTC. It translates to CASSRVGSLNEQFF.

Points on this clonotype: Compared with germline, one end of the junction differs, possibly owing to a read error. This chain links TRBV11-2 with TRBJ2-2, with D perhaps TRBD1 (6 bases). Germline V gene sequence: CDR1 SGHAT, CDR2 FQNNGV. CDR3 length: 17 residues. As DNA, the CDR3 is TGTGCCAGCAGGTCTGGGCGGTGGGACACGAACACCGGGAAGCTGTTTTTT. It yields the protein CASRSGRWDTNTGKLFF.

The sample holds a few counts of this clonotype. This chain uses TRBV7-2 with TRBJ2-5; 10 bases agree with TRBD1. This CDR3 region has 15 residues. Losses at the gene ends were 5 bases for V and 3 bases for J; bases not matched to a gene: 6. CDR1 SGHTA and CDR2 FQGNSA come from the germline V gene. CDR3: CASSPRTGGEETQYF. The DNA of the CDR3 is TGTGCCAGCAGCCCGAGGACAGGGGGTGAAGAGACCCAGTACTTC. Based on the CDR3 plus reference TRBV7-2 and TRBJ2-5, the full variable domain is GAGVSQSPSNKVTEKGKDVELRCDPISGHTALYWYRQSLGQGLEFLIYFQGNSAPDKSGLPSDRFSAERTGGSVSTLTIQRTQQEDSAVYLCASSPRTGGEETQYFGPGTRLLVL.